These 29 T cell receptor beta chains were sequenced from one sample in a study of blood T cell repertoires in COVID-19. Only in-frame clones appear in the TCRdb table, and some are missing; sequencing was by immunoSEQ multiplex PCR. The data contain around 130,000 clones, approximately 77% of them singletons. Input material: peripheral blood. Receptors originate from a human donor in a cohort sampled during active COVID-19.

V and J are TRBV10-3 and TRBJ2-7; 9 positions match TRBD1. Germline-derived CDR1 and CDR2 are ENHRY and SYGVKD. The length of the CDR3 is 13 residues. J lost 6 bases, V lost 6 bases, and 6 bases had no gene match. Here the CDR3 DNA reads TGTGCCATCAGAACCGGGACAGGGAGCGAGCAGTACTTC. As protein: CAIRTGTGSEQYF.

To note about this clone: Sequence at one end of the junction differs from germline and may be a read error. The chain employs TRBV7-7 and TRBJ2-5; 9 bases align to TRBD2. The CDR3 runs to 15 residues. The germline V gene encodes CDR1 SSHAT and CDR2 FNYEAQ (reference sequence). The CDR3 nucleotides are TGTGCTAGCAGCCAAGGGACTAGCCGACAAGAAACCCAGTACTTC. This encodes CASSQGTSRQETQYF.

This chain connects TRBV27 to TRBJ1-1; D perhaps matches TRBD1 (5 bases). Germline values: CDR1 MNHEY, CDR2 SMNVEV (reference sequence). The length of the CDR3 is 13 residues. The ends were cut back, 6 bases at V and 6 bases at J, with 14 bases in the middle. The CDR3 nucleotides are TGTGCCAGCAGCGCTATATCAGGGCCTGAAGCTTTCTTT. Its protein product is CASSAISGPEAFF.

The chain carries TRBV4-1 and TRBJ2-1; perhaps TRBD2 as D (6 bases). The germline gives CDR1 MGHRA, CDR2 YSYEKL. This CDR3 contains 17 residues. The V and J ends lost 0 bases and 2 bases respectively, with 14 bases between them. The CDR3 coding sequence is TGCGCCAGCAGCCAAGACGTGGGACTGGCCACCTACAATGAGCAGTTCTTC. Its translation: CASSQDVGLATYNEQFF.

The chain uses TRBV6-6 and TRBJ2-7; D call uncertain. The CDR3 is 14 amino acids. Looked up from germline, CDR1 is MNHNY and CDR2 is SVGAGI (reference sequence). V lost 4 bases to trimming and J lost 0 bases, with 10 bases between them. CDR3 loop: CASSSPESSYEQYF. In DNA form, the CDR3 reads TGTGCCAGCAGTTCCCCGGAGAGCTCCTACGAGCAGTACTTC.

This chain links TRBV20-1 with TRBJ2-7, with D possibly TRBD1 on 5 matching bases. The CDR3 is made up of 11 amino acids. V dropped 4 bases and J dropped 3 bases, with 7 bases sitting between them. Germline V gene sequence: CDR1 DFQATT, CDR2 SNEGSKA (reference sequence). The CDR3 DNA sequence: TGCAGTGCTATGGACATCTACGAGCAGTACTTC. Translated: CSAMDIYEQYF.

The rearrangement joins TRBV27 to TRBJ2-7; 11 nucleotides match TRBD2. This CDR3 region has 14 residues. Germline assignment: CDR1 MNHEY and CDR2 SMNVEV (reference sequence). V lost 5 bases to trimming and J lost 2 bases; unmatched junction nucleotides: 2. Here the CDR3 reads CASSKLAGAYEQYF. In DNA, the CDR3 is TGTGCCAGCAGTAAACTAGCGGGGGCCTACGAGCAGTACTTC.

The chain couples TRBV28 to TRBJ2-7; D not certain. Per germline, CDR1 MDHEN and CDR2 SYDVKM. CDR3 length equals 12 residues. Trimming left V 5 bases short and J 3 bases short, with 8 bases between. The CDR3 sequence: CASSPADYEQYF. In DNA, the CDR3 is TGTGCCAGCAGTCCCGCGGACTACGAGCAGTACTTC.

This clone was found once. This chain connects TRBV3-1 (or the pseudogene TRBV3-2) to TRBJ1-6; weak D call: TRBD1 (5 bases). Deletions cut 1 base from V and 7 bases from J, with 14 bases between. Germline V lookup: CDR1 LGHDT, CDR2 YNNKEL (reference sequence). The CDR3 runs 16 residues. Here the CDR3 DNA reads TGTGCCAGCAGCCAAGGGGGAGGGGTAGGGAATTCACCCCTCCACTTT. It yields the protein CASSQGGGVGNSPLHF.

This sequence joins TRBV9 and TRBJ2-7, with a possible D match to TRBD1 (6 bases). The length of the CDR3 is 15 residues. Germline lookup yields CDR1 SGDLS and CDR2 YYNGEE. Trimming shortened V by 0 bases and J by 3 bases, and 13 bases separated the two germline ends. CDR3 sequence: CASSVGTGNNYEQYF. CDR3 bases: TGTGCCAGCAGCGTAGGAACAGGGAATAACTACGAGCAGTACTTC.

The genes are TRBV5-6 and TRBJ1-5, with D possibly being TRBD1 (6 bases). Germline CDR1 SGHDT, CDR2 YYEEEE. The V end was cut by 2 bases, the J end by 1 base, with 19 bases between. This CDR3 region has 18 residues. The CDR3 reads CASSFLGAQGRSNQPQHF. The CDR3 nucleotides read TGTGCCAGCAGCTTTCTGGGGGCACAGGGTAGGAGCAATCAGCCCCAGCATTTT.

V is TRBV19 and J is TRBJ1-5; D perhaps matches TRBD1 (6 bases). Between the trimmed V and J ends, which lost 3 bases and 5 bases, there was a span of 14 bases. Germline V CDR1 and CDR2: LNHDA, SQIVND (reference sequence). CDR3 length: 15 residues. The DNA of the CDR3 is TGTGCCAGTAGTATGGGAGGGGGGGAGGATCAGCCCCAGCATTTT. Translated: CASSMGGGEDQPQHF. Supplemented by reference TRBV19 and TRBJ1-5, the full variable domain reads DGGITQSPKYLFRKEGQNVTLSCEQNLNHDAMYWYRQDPGQGLRLIYYSQIVNDFQKGDIAEGYSVSREKKESFPLTVTSAQKNPTAFYLCASSMGGGEDQPQHFGDGTRLSIL.

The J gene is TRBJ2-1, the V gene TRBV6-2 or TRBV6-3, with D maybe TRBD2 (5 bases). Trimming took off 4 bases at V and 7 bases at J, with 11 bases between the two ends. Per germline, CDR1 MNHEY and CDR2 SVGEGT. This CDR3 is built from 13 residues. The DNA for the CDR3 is TGTGCCAGCAGTTTTGGCCTAGCTAATGAGCAGTTCTTC. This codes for CASSFGLANEQFF.

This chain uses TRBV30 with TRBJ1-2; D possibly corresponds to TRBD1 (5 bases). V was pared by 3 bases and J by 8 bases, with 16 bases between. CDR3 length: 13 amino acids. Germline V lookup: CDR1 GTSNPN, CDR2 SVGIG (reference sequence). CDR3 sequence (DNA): TGTGCCTGGAGGTCGACAGTGGAGAGGGGCTACACCTTC. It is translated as CAWRSTVERGYTF.

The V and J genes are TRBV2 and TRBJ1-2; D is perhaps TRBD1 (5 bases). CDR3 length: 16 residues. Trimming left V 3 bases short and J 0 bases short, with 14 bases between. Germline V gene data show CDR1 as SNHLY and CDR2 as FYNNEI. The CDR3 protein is CASSEEGWTTNYGYTF. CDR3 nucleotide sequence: TGTGCCAGCAGTGAGGAGGGATGGACAACTAACTATGGCTACACCTTC.

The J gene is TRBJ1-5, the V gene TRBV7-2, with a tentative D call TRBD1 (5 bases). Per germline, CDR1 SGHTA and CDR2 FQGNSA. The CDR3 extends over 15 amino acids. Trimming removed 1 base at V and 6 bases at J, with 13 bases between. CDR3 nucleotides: TGTGCCAGCAGCTTAGGTACCCAGGGCCCTCAGCCCCAGCATTTT. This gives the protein CASSLGTQGPQPQHF. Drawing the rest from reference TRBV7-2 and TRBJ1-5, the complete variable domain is GAGVSQSPSNKVTEKGKDVELRCDPISGHTALYWYRQSLGQGLEFLIYFQGNSAPDKSGLPSDRFSAERTGGSVSTLTIQRTQQEDSAVYLCASSLGTQGPQPQHFGDGTRLSIL.

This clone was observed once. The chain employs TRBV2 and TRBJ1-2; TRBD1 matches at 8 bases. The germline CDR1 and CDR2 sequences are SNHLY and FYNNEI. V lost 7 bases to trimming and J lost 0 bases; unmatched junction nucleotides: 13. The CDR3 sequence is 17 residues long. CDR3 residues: CASIKPDRARANYGYTF. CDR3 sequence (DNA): TGTGCCAGCATAAAGCCGGACAGGGCCCGAGCTAACTATGGCTACACCTTC.

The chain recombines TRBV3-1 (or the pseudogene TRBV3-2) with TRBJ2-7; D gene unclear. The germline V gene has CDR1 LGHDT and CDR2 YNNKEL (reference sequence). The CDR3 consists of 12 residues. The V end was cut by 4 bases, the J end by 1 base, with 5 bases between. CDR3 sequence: CASSLASYEQYF. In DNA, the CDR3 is TGTGCCAGCAGCCTAGCTTCCTACGAGCAGTACTTC.

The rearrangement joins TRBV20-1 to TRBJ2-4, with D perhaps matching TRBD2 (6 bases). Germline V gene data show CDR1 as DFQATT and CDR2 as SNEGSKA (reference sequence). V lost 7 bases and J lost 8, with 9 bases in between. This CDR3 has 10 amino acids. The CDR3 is CSVGGYIQYF. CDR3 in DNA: TGCAGTGTGGGGGGTTACATTCAGTACTTC.

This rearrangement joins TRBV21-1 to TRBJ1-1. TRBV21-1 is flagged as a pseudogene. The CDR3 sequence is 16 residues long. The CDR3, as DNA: TGTGCCAGCAGCATCTGCGGGTACCCCTGGGACACTGAAGCTTTCTTT. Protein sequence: CASSICGYPWDTEAFF.

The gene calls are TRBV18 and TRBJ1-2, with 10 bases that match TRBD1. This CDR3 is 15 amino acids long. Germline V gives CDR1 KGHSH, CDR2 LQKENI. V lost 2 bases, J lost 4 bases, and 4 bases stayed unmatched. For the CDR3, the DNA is TGTGCCAGCTCACCAAGACAGGGGGCCGGCTATGGCTACACCTTC. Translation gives CASSPRQGAGYGYTF.

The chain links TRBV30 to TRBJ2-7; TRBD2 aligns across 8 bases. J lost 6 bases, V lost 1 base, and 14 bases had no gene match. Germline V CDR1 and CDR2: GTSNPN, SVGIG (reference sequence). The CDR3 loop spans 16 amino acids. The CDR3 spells CAWSAPAGGRVVEQYF. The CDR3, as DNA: TGTGCCTGGAGTGCCCCGGCGGGGGGCCGAGTGGTCGAGCAGTACTTC.

The CDR3 nucleotides are TGTGCCAGCAGCTTTGTCGGGGGAAACTATGGCTACACCTTC. This codes for CASSFVGGNYGYTF. The V call is TRBV5-4, the J call TRBJ1-2; TRBD1 might be the D (5 bases). There are 14 residues in the CDR3. Germline V lookup: CDR1 SGHNT, CDR2 YYREEE (reference sequence). Trimming shortened V by 2 bases and J by 2 bases, and 10 bases separated the two germline ends.

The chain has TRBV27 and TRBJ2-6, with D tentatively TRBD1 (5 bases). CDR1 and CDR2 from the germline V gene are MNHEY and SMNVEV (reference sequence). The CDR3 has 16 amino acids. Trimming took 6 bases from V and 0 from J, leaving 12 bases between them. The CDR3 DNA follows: TGTGCCAGCAGCCGACAGTTCAGCTCTGGGGCCAACGTCCTGACTTTC. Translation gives CASSRQFSSGANVLTF.

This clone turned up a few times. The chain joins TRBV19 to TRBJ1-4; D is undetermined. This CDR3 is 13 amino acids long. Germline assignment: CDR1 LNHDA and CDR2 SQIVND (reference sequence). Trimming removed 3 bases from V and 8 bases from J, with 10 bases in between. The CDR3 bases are TGTGCCAGTAGTATGGTCCGGAGCGAAAAACTGTTTTTT. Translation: CASSMVRSEKLFF.

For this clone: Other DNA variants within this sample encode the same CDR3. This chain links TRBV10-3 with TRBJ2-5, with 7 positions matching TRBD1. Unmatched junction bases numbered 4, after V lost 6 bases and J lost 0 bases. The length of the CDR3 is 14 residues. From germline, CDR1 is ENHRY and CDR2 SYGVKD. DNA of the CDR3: TGTGCCATCAGCCCAGACAGGGACCAAGAGACCCAGTACTTC. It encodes CAISPDRDQETQYF.

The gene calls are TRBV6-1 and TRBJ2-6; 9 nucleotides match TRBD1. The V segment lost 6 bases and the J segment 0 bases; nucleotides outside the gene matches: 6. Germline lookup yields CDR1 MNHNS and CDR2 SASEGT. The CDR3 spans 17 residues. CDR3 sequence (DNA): TGTGCCAGCAGGGAACAGGGGGCAGGCTCTGGGGCCAACGTCCTGACTTTC. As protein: CASREQGAGSGANVLTF.

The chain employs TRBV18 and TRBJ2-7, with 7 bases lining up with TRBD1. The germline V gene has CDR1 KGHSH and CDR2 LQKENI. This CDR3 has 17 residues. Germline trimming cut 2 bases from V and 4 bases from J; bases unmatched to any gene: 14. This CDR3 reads CASSPLFKTGIGYEQYF. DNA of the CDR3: TGTGCCAGCTCACCATTGTTCAAGACAGGGATCGGTTACGAGCAGTACTTC.

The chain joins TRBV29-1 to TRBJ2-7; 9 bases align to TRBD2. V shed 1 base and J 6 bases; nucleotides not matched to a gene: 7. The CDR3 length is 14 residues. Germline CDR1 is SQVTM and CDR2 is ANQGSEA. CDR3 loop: CSVEGTRGGPEQYF. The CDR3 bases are TGCAGCGTTGAAGGGACGCGGGGGGGCCCCGAGCAGTACTTC.